The next 9 T cell receptor beta chains were all read from a single sample in a study of shared clonotypes between healthy human individuals. Assay: immunoSEQ multiplex PCR; the TCRdb copy retains only in-frame clones and omits some. The table lists more than 2 million clones, around 95% of them singletons. Naive CD8 isolation took CD45RO-negative cells positively selected for CCR7 and excluded terminally differentiated effector memory CD45RA+ cells. The sequenced material came from naive CD8+ T cells from PBMCs. These receptors came from a man between 18 and 29 years old in good health. Some clones in this sample may be carry-over from other donors' samples.

This chain links TRBV7-9 with TRBJ2-7; D might be TRBD1 (6 bases). V gave up 4 bases and J gave up 3 bases, with 13 bases separating them. The CDR3 sequence is 14 residues long. Germline V CDR1 and CDR2: SEHNR, FQNEAQ (reference sequence). The CDR3 region has the DNA TGTGCCAGCAGCTCCGGCTCACAGGGCTACGAGCAGTACTTC. Its protein is CASSSGSQGYEQYF.

The chain uses TRBV27 and TRBJ2-1; TRBD2 matches at 8 bases. The CDR3 consists of 15 residues. Losses at the gene ends were 2 bases for V and 8 bases for J; bases not matched to a gene: 8. Looked up from germline, CDR1 is MNHEY and CDR2 is SMNVEV (reference sequence). The CDR3 spells CASSLGSGSTHEQFF. Written as DNA, the CDR3 is TGTGCCAGCAGTTTAGGAAGCGGGAGTACCCATGAGCAGTTCTTC.

Of note for this clone: Distinct nucleotide sequences in the sample also encode this CDR3. This sequence joins TRBV19 and TRBJ2-7, with D perhaps assigned TRBD1 or TRBD2 (5 bases each). The germline V and J ends were trimmed by 3 bases and 4 bases, with 10 bases remaining between them. The CDR3 is made up of 13 amino acids. CDR1 is LNHDA, CDR2 SQIVND, per germline (reference sequence). The CDR3 loop is CASSIGALYEQYF. The DNA of the CDR3 is TGTGCCAGTAGTATCGGGGCTCTTTACGAGCAGTACTTC.

The V gene is TRBV4-1, the J gene TRBJ2-7, with D perhaps TRBD2 (5 bases). Per the germline V gene, CDR1 is MGHRA and CDR2 is YSYEKL. This CDR3 is 13 amino acids long. V was trimmed by 0 bases and J by 7 bases, leaving 10 bases between them. CDR3 region: CASSQDGSREQYF. DNA for the CDR3: TGCGCCAGCAGCCAAGATGGGAGCAGGGAGCAGTACTTC.

V is TRBV4-1 and J is TRBJ2-3; tentative D call: TRBD1 (5 bases). The CDR3 is 15 residues long. V gave up 1 base and J gave up 3 bases, with 11 bases separating them. The germline CDR1 and CDR2 sequences are MGHRA and YSYEKL. The CDR3 reads CASSQGYRTTDTQYF. The CDR3 DNA follows: TGCGCCAGCAGCCAAGGATATAGGACAACAGATACGCAGTATTTT.

V gene TRBV5-1 combines with J gene TRBJ1-3, with D possibly TRBD1 on 6 matching bases. The ends were cut back, 0 bases at V and 0 bases at J, with 10 bases in the middle. Looked up from germline, CDR1 is SGHRS and CDR2 is YFSETQ. The CDR3 is made up of 16 amino acids. The CDR3 reads CASSLERQDSGNTIYF. CDR3 nucleotides: TGCGCCAGCAGCTTGGAGCGACAGGACTCTGGAAACACCATATATTTT.

To note about this clone: Distinct nucleotide sequences in the sample also encode this CDR3. This sequence joins TRBV7-9 and TRBJ2-1, with 12 bases matching TRBD2. The V gene's germline CDR1 is SEHNR and CDR2 FQNEAQ (reference sequence). Trimming at V came to 4 bases and at J to 7 bases, leaving 5 bases not matched to a gene. The length of the CDR3 is 15 residues. This chain's CDR3 is CASSSLAGGRNEQFF. As DNA, the CDR3 is TGTGCCAGCAGCTCCCTAGCGGGAGGGCGTAATGAGCAGTTCTTC.

This chain links TRBV15 with TRBJ1-4; the match to TRBD1 covers 8 bases. This CDR3 comprises 19 residues. CDR1 is LNHNV, CDR2 YYDKDF, per germline (reference sequence). V shed 0 bases and J 2 bases; nucleotides not matched to a gene: 11. CDR3 in DNA: TGTGCCACCAGCAGAGAAATCCGGGCAGGGGGCGCGACTAATGAAAAACTGTTTTTT. The encoded protein is CATSREIRAGGATNEKLFF.

The rearrangement links TRBV27 to TRBJ2-6, with a tentative D call TRBD2 (5 bases). This CDR3 has 15 amino acids. CDR1 is MNHEY, CDR2 SMNVEV, per germline (reference sequence). Trimming left V 5 bases short and J 0 bases short, with 8 bases between. The CDR3 protein is CASSTRGSGANVLTF. The CDR3 DNA sequence: TGTGCCAGCAGTACCCGGGGCTCTGGGGCCAACGTCCTGACTTTC.